These 24 T cell receptor beta chains originate from one sample sequenced in a study of shared T cell receptors in the human thymus. Some clones are missing from TCRdb's copy, which holds only in-frame ones; the method was immunoSEQ multiplex PCR. The sample holds 630,000 or so clones, over 75% seen once. A further study also used this sample, focusing on human thymus T cells.

Sequenced sample: thymocytes. These receptor sequences come from a boy in the first two years of life with a congenital heart defect.

This clone was observed once. This sequence joins TRBV5-6 and TRBJ2-7; 9 nucleotides agree with TRBD1. The germline V gene has CDR1 SGHDT and CDR2 YYEEEE. The CDR3 consists of 14 residues. J lost 3 bases, V lost 0 bases, and 1 base had no gene match. CDR3 loop: CASSLGDRDYEQYF. The CDR3 coding sequence is TGTGCCAGCAGCTTGGGGGACAGGGACTACGAGCAGTACTTC.

The chain carries TRBV4-3 and TRBJ2-5; the D gene is possibly TRBD1 (7 bases). Matching the DNA end better, TRBJ2-7 makes the J call doubtful. The V gene's germline CDR1 is LGHNA and CDR2 YSLEER. CDR3 length: 15 residues. The CDR3 region has the DNA TGCGCCAGCAGCCAAGGGAGGGACAGAACCTACGAGCAGTACTTC. Its protein product is CASSQGRDRTYEQYF.

The CDR3 sequence: CASSLVANEKLFF. For the CDR3, the DNA is TGTGCCAGCAGTTTAGTAGCTAATGAAAAACTGTTTTTT. The rearrangement links TRBV27 to TRBJ1-4; no clear D. Germline V gene sequence: CDR1 MNHEY, CDR2 SMNVEV (reference sequence). The CDR3 totals 13 residues. Deletions cut 2 bases from V and 3 bases from J, with 4 bases between.

The gene calls are TRBV19 and TRBJ2-2, with 13 bases aligning to TRBD2. This CDR3 region has 18 residues. The V gene's germline CDR1 is LNHDA and CDR2 SQIVND (reference sequence). J was trimmed by 8 bases and V by 0 bases; bases with no gene match: 9. The chain's CDR3 is CASSIDGWTSGSSGELFF. The CDR3, as DNA: TGTGCCAGTAGTATAGATGGGTGGACTAGCGGGAGTAGTGGGGAGCTGTTTTTT.

V usage is TRBV5-6 and J usage is TRBJ2-5, with 12 nucleotides matching TRBD2. The J call may be in error: the DNA end matches TRBJ2-7 better. This CDR3 is 15 amino acids long. Germline CDR1 reads SGHDT; CDR2 reads YYEEEE. In DNA form, the CDR3 reads TGTGCCAGCAGCTTACTAGCGGGAGGACCCTACGAGCAGTACTTC. As protein: CASSLLAGGPYEQYF.

This chain links TRBV5-1 with TRBJ2-5; 10 bases align to TRBD2. With V trimmed by 0 bases and J by 7 bases, 6 bases remained unmatched. Germline V gene sequence: CDR1 SGHRS, CDR2 YFSETQ. The CDR3 is 15 residues long. The CDR3 DNA sequence: TGCGCCAGCAGCTTGGCCTCCAGCGGGAGGGGGACCCAGTACTTC. Protein: CASSLASSGRGTQYF.

This chain links TRBV7-9 with TRBJ2-7; 16 bases match TRBD2. The V segment lost 4 bases and the J segment 1 base; nucleotides outside the gene matches: 7. The CDR3 is made up of 18 amino acids. Germline loops: CDR1 SEHNR, CDR2 FQNEAQ (reference sequence). The CDR3 sequence: CASSSTGTSGRVSYEQYF. The CDR3 DNA is TGTGCCAGCAGCTCCACCGGGACTAGCGGGAGGGTATCCTACGAGCAGTACTTC.

Concerning this clone itself: The same CDR3 also results from other DNA sequences found in this sample. The chain uses TRBV27 and TRBJ2-7; 11 bases fit TRBD1. Germline CDR1 is MNHEY and CDR2 is SMNVEV (reference sequence). The V and J ends lost 5 bases and 4 bases, in that order; junction bases with no gene match: 7. This CDR3 region has 15 residues. This CDR3 reads CASSLPGQGVYEQYF. CDR3 DNA sequence: TGTGCCAGCAGTCTGCCGGGACAGGGGGTGTACGAGCAGTACTTC.

The chain carries TRBV6-5 and TRBJ2-3; a possible D gene is TRBD1 (6 bases). The V gene lost 6 bases and the J gene lost 0 bases, with 10 bases spanning the gap. The CDR3 runs to 14 residues. From germline, CDR1 is MNHEY and CDR2 SVGAGI. The CDR3 spells CASRQGKSTDTQYF. In nucleotides, the CDR3 is TGTGCCAGCAGACAGGGAAAGAGCACAGATACGCAGTATTTT.

V usage is TRBV13 and J usage is TRBJ1-2; possible D gene TRBD1, 6 bases. V lost 4 bases and J lost 8, with 23 bases in between. Germline V CDR1 and CDR2: PRHDT, FYEKMQ (reference sequence). The CDR3 extends over 16 amino acids. The CDR3 DNA reads TGTGCCAGCAGCTCCCGGACAGCGCCCGGCAGAGTAGGCTACACCTTC. Its protein is CASSSRTAPGRVGYTF.

The chain joins TRBV30 to TRBJ1-1; D is unclear. Germline V gene data show CDR1 as GTSNPN and CDR2 as SVGIG (reference sequence). This CDR3 has 11 amino acids. Trimming pared 4 bases from V and 6 bases from J, leaving 9 bases between. CDR3 DNA sequence: TGTGCCTGGAAGTGCGATTCTGAAGCTTTCTTT. It yields the protein CAWKCDSEAFF.

The J gene is TRBJ1-1, the V gene TRBV28, with a possible D match to TRBD1 (6 bases). The germline gives CDR1 MDHEN, CDR2 SYDVKM. This CDR3 has 18 amino acids. Trimming cost V 5 bases and J 4 bases, with 26 bases left between them. DNA of the CDR3: TGTGCCAGCAGTCGGGCTGGGGGCAGGACCCAAGGCTGCACTGAAGCTTTCTTT. Translated, it gives CASSRAGGRTQGCTEAFF.

The chain uses TRBV14 and TRBJ1-1; 7 bases agree with TRBD1. Germline loops: CDR1 SGHDN, CDR2 FVKESK. CDR3 length equals 14 residues. V shed 4 bases and J 5 bases; nucleotides not matched to a gene: 7. The CDR3 bases are TGTGCCAGCAGCCCAACAGGGGTGGGTACTGAAGCTTTCTTT. Its protein is CASSPTGVGTEAFF.

The chain couples TRBV27 to TRBJ2-7; 8 nucleotides agree with TRBD1. This CDR3 is 15 amino acids long. The germline V gene encodes CDR1 MNHEY and CDR2 SMNVEV (reference sequence). The junction had 9 bases not matched to a gene; V was cut back by 6 bases and J by 2 bases. CDR3 residues: CASRPDIQGAYEQYF. Written as DNA, the CDR3 is TGTGCCAGCAGACCCGATATACAGGGGGCCTACGAGCAGTACTTC.

The chain carries TRBV4-3 and TRBJ1-2; D remains ambiguous. Trimming stripped 2 bases from V and 8 bases from J, with 12 bases between. Germline V gene sequence: CDR1 LGHNA, CDR2 YSLEER. The CDR3 runs 13 residues. Here the CDR3 reads CASSQSPSLGYTF. CDR3 nucleotide sequence: TGCGCCAGCAGCCAAAGCCCCTCGCTCGGCTACACCTTC.

The chain combines TRBV28 with TRBJ1-5; the D is unclear. Looked up from germline, CDR1 is MDHEN and CDR2 is SYDVKM. This CDR3 spans 16 amino acids. Deletions cut 6 bases from V and 4 bases from J, with 19 bases between. The chain's CDR3 is CASSQWVGKLNQPQHF. CDR3 nucleotide sequence: TGTGCCAGCAGCCAATGGGTCGGGAAACTGAATCAGCCCCAGCATTTT.

The V and J genes are TRBV5-6 and TRBJ1-3; perhaps TRBD1 as D (6 bases). Trimming left V 4 bases short and J 4 bases short, with 9 bases between. Germline CDR1 and CDR2: SGHDT and YYEEEE. The CDR3 is 13 amino acids. In DNA form, the CDR3 reads TGTGCCAGCAGCACAGGGATAGGAAACACCATATATTTT. Its protein product is CASSTGIGNTIYF.

The rearrangement joins TRBV2 to TRBJ2-1; TRBD2 matches 11 bases. V trimming: 6 bases; J trimming: 7 bases; junction bases outside the gene matches: 8. The CDR3 is 15 amino acids. Germline V CDR1 and CDR2: SNHLY, FYNNEI. CDR3 DNA sequence: TGTGCCAGCAGCCTAACTAGCGGGAGTGGGAATGAGCAGTTCTTC. Translation: CASSLTSGSGNEQFF.

This chain joins TRBV11-2 and TRBJ2-7, with D possibly TRBD2 on 5 matching bases. Germline assignment: CDR1 SGHAT and CDR2 FQNNGV. CDR3 length: 13 residues. V was clipped by 5 bases and J by 3 bases, with 11 bases between them. The CDR3 loop is CASSIPRGYEQYF. CDR3 nucleotides: TGTGCCAGCAGCATCCCACGGGGCTACGAGCAGTACTTC. The complete variable domain, with remaining parts taken from reference TRBV11-2 and TRBJ2-7, reads EAGVAQSPRYKIIEKRQSVAFWCNPISGHATLYWYQQILGQGPKLLIQFQNNGVVDDSQLPKDRFSAERLKGVDSTLKIQPAKLEDSAVYLCASSIPRGYEQYFGPGTRLTVT.

The V gene is TRBV7-9, the J gene TRBJ1-1, with 8 nucleotides matching TRBD1. V was pared by 1 base and J by 1 base, with 2 bases of the junction left unmatched. The CDR3 extends over 15 amino acids. Germline loops: CDR1 SEHNR, CDR2 FQNEAQ (reference sequence). The CDR3 bases are TGTGCCAGCAGCTTAGGGACAGGGCGGAACACTGAAGCTTTCTTT. This gives the protein CASSLGTGRNTEAFF.

The rearrangement uses TRBV7-2 and TRBJ1-2, with TRBD1 identical over 7 bases. Germline lookup yields CDR1 SGHTA and CDR2 FQGNSA. The CDR3 is made up of 13 amino acids. Unmatched junction bases numbered 5, after V lost 3 bases and J lost 7 bases. The CDR3 bases are TGTGCCAGCAGCTTGAAGGGGGCTTGTGGCTACACCTTC. Protein product: CASSLKGACGYTF.

The genes are TRBV30 and TRBJ1-2; D possibly corresponds to TRBD1 (6 bases). Germline V gene sequence: CDR1 GTSNPN, CDR2 SVGIG (reference sequence). The V end was cut by 6 bases, the J end by 7 bases, with 15 bases between. The CDR3 is made up of 12 amino acids. The chain's CDR3 is CACKQGWRGYTF. The CDR3 DNA is TGTGCCTGCAAGCAGGGGTGGCGTGGCTACACCTTC.

V gene TRBV5-1 combines with J gene TRBJ2-3, with TRBD2 matching over 8 bases. Germline values: CDR1 SGHRS, CDR2 YFSETQ. The trim removed 1 base at V and 2 bases at J, leaving 12 bases unmatched. The CDR3 loop spans 18 amino acids. CDR3 amino acids: CASSLRSSTSVYTDTQYF. The CDR3 coding sequence is TGCGCCAGCAGCTTGAGGAGCTCGACTAGCGTATACACAGATACGCAGTATTTT.

CDR3 loop: CAWSNDRGGSNQPQHF. CDR3 DNA sequence: TGTGCCTGGAGTAACGACAGGGGTGGCAGCAATCAGCCCCAGCATTTT. The chain couples TRBV30 to TRBJ1-5; TRBD1 agrees at 8 bases. This CDR3 contains 16 residues. Germline CDR1 and CDR2: GTSNPN and SVGIG (reference sequence). V shed 2 bases and J 1 base; nucleotides not matched to a gene: 7.